This T cell receptor (beta chain) emerged from a study of blood T cell repertoires in COVID-19. Residents of approximately 25 US areas, aged about 18 to 95 years, made up the participants. In assigning cohorts, the study relied on participant-reported clinical history. Symptom resolution, clearance, or two negative PCRs marked the recovered donors of Cohort 3. J lost 3 bases, V lost 5 bases, and 4 bases had no gene match. Looked up from germline, CDR1 is SGHAT and CDR2 is FQNNGV. The CDR3 length is 15 residues. Original data processing: Cell counts per sample came from amplifying reference gene primers. Clones were read by immunoSEQ multiplex PCR, and TCRdb kept only the in-frame ones, dropping some. V and J calls and clone size are those listed in that table; D and trimming were worked out from the DNA. The data show around 380,000 clones, over 75% seen once.

This sequence joins TRBV11-2 and TRBJ1-6; 7 bases are shared with TRBD1. The TCR sequence derives from a man younger than 40 who had recovered from COVID-19. What was sequenced was PBMCs or T cells enriched from blood (not recorded which). CDR3: CASSPRQGYNSPLHF. The CDR3 DNA reads TGTGCCAGCAGCCCCCGACAGGGCTATAATTCACCCCTCCACTTT. Looking up the rest from reference TRBV11-2 and TRBJ1-6 gives the full variable domain: EAGVAQSPRYKIIEKRQSVAFWCNPISGHATLYWYQQILGQGPKLLIQFQNNGVVDDSQLPKDRFSAERLKGVDSTLKIQPAKLEDSAVYLCASSPRQGYNSPLHFGNGTRLTVT.